The 21 T cell receptor beta chains reported below all come from one sample, sequenced in a study of regulatory T cells in long-lasting Graves disease. To make TCR beta libraries, researchers used iRepertoire HTBI primers and Arm-PCR of CDR3 regions. TCRdb analysed the multiplex PCR reads with MiXCR anew, one entry per CDR3 protein. The sample shows roughly 420,000 distinct CDR3 sequences, about 16% of them seen only once. Time point denoted: newly diagnosed GD, antithyroid drugs for less than 3 months. Following extraction of RNA from PBMCs, that RNA was used to make the TCR library. The same data also contributed to another study, on T cells in Graves' hyperthyroidism and ophthalmopathy.

The starting material was peripheral blood mononuclear cells (PBMCs), obtained at new diagnosis, from a patient treated with antithyroid drugs. The receptors originated from a woman aged 25 to 39 with Graves disease.

The chain is built from TRBV7-2 and TRBJ2-7, with 10 nucleotides matching TRBD2. Germline V CDR1 and CDR2: SGHTA, FQGNSA. V dropped 6 bases and J dropped 7; count of bases not matched to a gene: 9. The CDR3 loop spans 14 amino acids. CDR3 nucleotide sequence: TGTGCCAGCAGGAAGGGACTAGCGATGAGGGAGCAGTACTTC. Translation: CASRKGLAMREQYF.

This clonotype was seen at least ten times. J is TRBJ2-1 and V is TRBV5-1; D is undetermined. The germline CDR1 and CDR2 sequences are SGHRS and YFSETQ. Trimming left V 0 bases short and J 8 bases short, with 12 bases between. There are 14 residues in the CDR3. The CDR3 sequence: CASSLVAPSDEQFF. In DNA, the CDR3 is TGCGCCAGCAGCTTGGTGGCCCCCTCGGATGAGCAGTTCTTC.

This clonotype showed up just once. A much larger clone differs by one base, so this may be a read error. The V gene is TRBV6-1, the J gene TRBJ1-2; 8 bases line up with TRBD1. The CDR3 length is 13 residues. Germline assignment: CDR1 MNHNS and CDR2 SASEGT. Trimming took 7 bases from V and 5 from J; bases not matched to a gene: 6. The CDR3 bases are TGTGCCAGCATCTGGACAGGGACTTATGGCTACACCTTC. Amino acids: CASIWTGTYGYTF.

This clonotype was seen many times. V and J are TRBV3-1 and TRBJ1-1, with D possibly matching TRBD1 (6 bases). With 0 bases removed from V and 3 bases from J, the gap between germline ends came to 20 bases. The CDR3 has 18 amino acids. Germline V gives CDR1 LGHDT, CDR2 YNNKEL (reference sequence). This CDR3 reads CASSQEGYRVREDTEAFF. Written as DNA, the CDR3 is TGTGCCAGCAGCCAAGAAGGCTACAGGGTAAGAGAGGACACTGAAGCTTTCTTT.

Only a few counts were recorded for this clonotype. The CDR3 is CSVELGAGEKLFF. The CDR3 coding sequence is TGCAGCGTTGAATTGGGGGCTGGGGAAAAACTGTTTTTT. The chain uses TRBV29-1 and TRBJ1-4; the D gene is possibly TRBD1 (6 bases). Between the trimmed V and J ends, which lost 2 bases and 8 bases, there was a span of 12 bases. This CDR3 spans 13 amino acids. Germline V gene data show CDR1 as SQVTM and CDR2 as ANQGSEA.

This clonotype has a handful of counts. The rearrangement joins TRBV4-1 to TRBJ1-2, with D unclear. Germline lookup yields CDR1 MGHRA and CDR2 YSYEKL. V was trimmed by 1 base and J by 8 bases, leaving 11 bases between them. This CDR3 is built from 13 residues. The CDR3 sequence is CASSQGSFGGYTF. The DNA of the CDR3 is TGCGCCAGCAGCCAAGGTAGCTTCGGGGGCTACACCTTC.

This clonotype was counted at least ten times. This chain uses TRBV28 with TRBJ2-1; 9 nucleotides align to TRBD2. V trimming: 4 bases; J trimming: 8 bases; junction bases outside the gene matches: 12. Germline V CDR1 and CDR2: MDHEN, SYDVKM. The CDR3 has 16 residues. The CDR3 here is CASSSNGREGLDEQFF. The CDR3 nucleotides read TGTGCCAGCAGTTCGAACGGGCGGGAGGGCCTCGATGAGCAGTTCTTC.

The chain combines TRBV29-1 with TRBJ2-7; TRBD1 agrees at 10 bases. The V gene end was trimmed by 6 bases and the J gene end by 3 bases; junction bases not matched to a gene: 11. The V gene's germline CDR1 is SQVTM and CDR2 ANQGSEA. The CDR3 sequence is 15 residues long. CDR3 in amino acids: CSVPKVGTGDYEQYF. The CDR3 bases are TGCAGCGTCCCAAAGGTGGGGACAGGGGACTACGAGCAGTACTTC.

A word on this clonotype: A read error may explain this, as a much larger clone is one base away. This chain connects TRBV11-2 to TRBJ2-1; D is ambiguous. The CDR3 contains 15 residues. With 1 base removed from V and 10 bases from J, the gap between germline ends came to 17 bases. CDR1 is SGHAT and CDR2 is FQNNGV in the germline V gene. CDR3 residues: CASSLVIAASYEQFF. In nucleotides, the CDR3 is TGTGCCAGCAGCTTAGTCATCGCAGCCTCCTACGAGCAGTTCTTC.

This clonotype was observed a few times. The CDR3 DNA sequence: TGTGCCAGCAGCGCAATGGGGACAGGGTACAATTCACCCCTCCACTTT. It translates to CASSAMGTGYNSPLHF. The chain recombines TRBV9 with TRBJ1-6, with 9 bases that match TRBD1. Unmatched junction bases numbered 8, after V lost 3 bases and J lost 7 bases. The V gene's germline CDR1 is SGDLS and CDR2 YYNGEE. The CDR3 length is 16 residues.

There are many counts of this clonotype. One end of the junction varies from germline; a read error may be responsible. This sequence joins TRBV7-8 and TRBJ2-3; TRBD1 might be the D (6 bases). Germline V gene lookup returns CDR1 SGHVS and CDR2 FQNEAQ. The CDR3 runs to 15 residues. The CDR3 is CASNTQGTRTDTQYF. In DNA form, the CDR3 reads TGTGCGAGCAACACCCAAGGGACACGCACAGATACGCAGTATTTT.

This chain connects TRBV4-1 to TRBJ2-1, with D perhaps TRBD1 (7 bases). Germline loops: CDR1 MGHRA, CDR2 YSYEKL. Trimming took off 4 bases at V and 2 bases at J, with 18 bases between the two ends. The CDR3 has 17 residues. The CDR3 DNA reads as TGCGCCAGCAGCCGGCAGGGGGGCATCATCCCCTACAATGAGCAGTTCTTC. Encoded protein: CASSRQGGIIPYNEQFF.

This clonotype showed up many times. V usage is TRBV4-3 and J usage is TRBJ2-2, with D perhaps matching TRBD1 (5 bases). V dropped 3 bases and J dropped 2 bases, with 16 bases sitting between them. The CDR3 runs 17 residues. From germline, CDR1 is LGHNA and CDR2 YSLEER. CDR3 in amino acids: CASSHSKADTNTGELFF. The CDR3 DNA follows: TGCGCCAGCAGCCACTCGAAGGCGGACACCAACACCGGGGAGCTGTTTTTT.

The genes are TRBV12-5 and TRBJ2-5, with D unclear. V was trimmed by 5 bases and J by 5 bases, leaving 12 bases between them. The germline CDR1 and CDR2 sequences are LGHNT and FRNRAP. The CDR3 totals 13 residues. The CDR3 nucleotides read TGTGCTAGTGGTGCCGGATATGGGGAGACCCAGTACTTC. Its translation: CASGAGYGETQYF.

This clonotype was seen repeatedly, ten times or more. The CDR3 sequence: CASSLRQAGTGELFF. As DNA, the CDR3 is TGTGCCAGCAGCTTAAGACAGGCGGGGACCGGGGAGCTGTTTTTT. This chain connects TRBV7-2 to TRBJ2-2, with D possibly called TRBD1 or TRBD2 (6 bases each). Germline V CDR1 and CDR2: SGHTA, FQGNSA. This CDR3 has 15 amino acids. V shed 2 bases and J shed 5 bases, with 12 bases lying between them.

In its sample, this clonotype was seen many times. The chain uses TRBV7-9 and TRBJ2-7; TRBD1 agrees at 7 bases. CDR3 length equals 16 residues. Trimming took 1 base from V and 0 from J; bases not matched to a gene: 6. CDR1 and CDR2 from the germline V gene are SEHNR and FQNEAQ (reference sequence). The CDR3 loop is CASSLGQGTLSYEQYF. The CDR3 DNA is TGTGCCAGCAGCTTAGGACAGGGTACCCTCTCCTACGAGCAGTACTTC.

This clonotype appeared many times. The chain joins TRBV11-1 to TRBJ1-2, with 9 nucleotides matching TRBD1. CDR1 and CDR2 (germline): SGHAT, FQDESV (reference sequence). The CDR3 runs to 15 residues. V was pared by 5 bases and J by 4 bases, with 8 bases of the junction left unmatched. The DNA of the CDR3 is TGTGCCAGCAGCCAAAACCTACAGGGGGCCTATGGCTACACCTTC. As protein: CASSQNLQGAYGYTF.

This clonotype has at least ten counts. The J gene is TRBJ2-2, the V gene TRBV28; 7 positions agree with TRBD2. The CDR3 is 13 amino acids. Germline values: CDR1 MDHEN, CDR2 SYDVKM. Trimming cost V 7 bases and J 6 bases; bases outside gene matches: 5. The CDR3: CASNIGGAGELFF. In DNA form, the CDR3 reads TGTGCCAGCAACATTGGGGGGGCCGGGGAGCTGTTTTTT.

The table lists this clonotype with a few counts. V is TRBV6-1 and J is TRBJ2-1; D not resolved. The length of the CDR3 is 12 residues. CDR1 and CDR2 (germline): MNHNS, SASEGT. The V and J ends lost 3 bases and 10 bases respectively, with 10 bases between them. The CDR3 nucleotides are TGTGCCAGCAGTGAGAGCTCGACCGAGCAGTTCTTC. Translation gives CASSESSTEQFF.

There are many counts of this clonotype. The V call is TRBV11-2, the J call TRBJ2-7; 8 nucleotides agree with TRBD1. The CDR3 totals 14 residues. The germline CDR1 and CDR2 sequences are SGHAT and FQNNGV. With V trimmed by 5 bases and J by 5 bases, 8 bases remained unmatched. CDR3 bases: TGTGCCAGCAGCCCGGACAGGGTGTCCCACGAGCAGTACTTC. It translates to CASSPDRVSHEQYF.

The table lists this clonotype with many counts. This chain uses TRBV5-1 with TRBJ1-3; TRBD1 is a possible D gene (6 bases). The CDR3 runs to 16 residues. V shed 0 bases and J shed 1 base, with 11 bases lying between them. The germline V gene encodes CDR1 SGHRS and CDR2 YFSETQ. The CDR3 DNA reads TGCGCCAGCAGCTTGGAGAGGCAGGGGTCTGGAAACACCATATATTTT. It encodes CASSLERQGSGNTIYF.